The subject of this entry is one T cell receptor (beta chain). Libraries were prepared by immunoSEQ multiplex PCR; TCRdb keeps only in-frame clonotypes and omits some of them. Of under 75,000 clones detected, more than 60% appear once; the ten largest clones hold over 20%. This record belongs to a study of blood T cell repertoires in COVID-19. Study at large: Whether acute or convalescent, the COVID-19 samples came from the United States, Italy and Spain. From T cells, B-cell-depleted T cells, or PBMCs came the material, which was cDNA or gDNA.

This CDR3 contains 13 residues. CDR1 and CDR2 (germline): SGHTA, FQGNSA. Trimming pared 1 base from V and 3 bases from J, leaving 4 bases between. The chain recombines TRBV7-2 with TRBJ1-5; no firm D call. The source of this sequence is a man aged 60-69 years with acute or convalescent COVID-19. Sequencing was done on a sample of peripheral blood. CDR3 nucleotide sequence: TGTGCCAGCAGCTTAGGGGCCAATCAGCCCCAGCATTTT. It yields the protein CASSLGANQPQHF.